Included here is one T cell receptor (beta chain) sequence, with context. This sample was included in a study of blood T cell repertoires in COVID-19. Whole-study context: From the United States, Italy and Spain came samples of acute and convalescent COVID-19. T cells, B-cell-depleted T cells, or PBMCs supplied cDNA or gDNA.

Produced via immunoSEQ multiplex PCR; TCRdb's table is partial and in-frame only. The sample yields a few hundred thousand clones, roughly 80% seen once. V shed 10 bases, J shed 7 bases, and the junction held 20 bases outside the gene matches. Per germline, CDR1 MDHEN and CDR2 SYDVKM. This CDR3 comprises 17 residues. This chain connects TRBV28 to TRBJ1-5, with 9 positions matching TRBD1. Sequenced sample: peripheral blood. This clonotype was obtained from a person aged 65-85 years with COVID-19, enrolled during active disease. CDR3 in DNA: TGTGCCACCCTTCCCGCTTTTAGGGGACAGGGTAACCAGCCCCAGCATTTT. Encoded protein: CATLPAFRGQGNQPQHF.